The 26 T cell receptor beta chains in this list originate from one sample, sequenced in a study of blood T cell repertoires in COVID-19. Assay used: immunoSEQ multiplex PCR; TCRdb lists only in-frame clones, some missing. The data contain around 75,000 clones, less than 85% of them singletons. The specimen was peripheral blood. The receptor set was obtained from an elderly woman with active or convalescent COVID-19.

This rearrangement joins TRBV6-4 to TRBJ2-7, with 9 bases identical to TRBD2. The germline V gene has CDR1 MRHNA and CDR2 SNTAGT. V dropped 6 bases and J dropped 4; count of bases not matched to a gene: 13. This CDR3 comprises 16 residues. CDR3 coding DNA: TGTGCCAGCAGCAGAGACGCTAGCGGGGACCTTTACGAGCAGTACTTC. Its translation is CASSRDASGDLYEQYF.

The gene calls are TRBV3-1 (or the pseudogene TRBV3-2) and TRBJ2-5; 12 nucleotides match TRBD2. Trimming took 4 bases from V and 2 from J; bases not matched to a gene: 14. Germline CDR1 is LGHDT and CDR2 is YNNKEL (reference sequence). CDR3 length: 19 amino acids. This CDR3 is CASSPRTSGEHQPQETQYF. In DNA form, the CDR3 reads TGTGCCAGCAGCCCCCGGACTAGCGGGGAGCACCAACCACAAGAGACCCAGTACTTC.

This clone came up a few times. DNA for the CDR3: TGTGCCAGCAGCTTAGTGCCCGGCACTAGCGGCTACTACGAGCAGTACTTC. Amino acids: CASSLVPGTSGYYEQYF. The chain combines TRBV7-2 with TRBJ2-7, with 8 positions matching TRBD2. The V gene's germline CDR1 is SGHTA and CDR2 FQGNSA. The CDR3 sequence is 17 residues long. Trimming cost V 1 base and J 3 bases; bases outside gene matches: 11.

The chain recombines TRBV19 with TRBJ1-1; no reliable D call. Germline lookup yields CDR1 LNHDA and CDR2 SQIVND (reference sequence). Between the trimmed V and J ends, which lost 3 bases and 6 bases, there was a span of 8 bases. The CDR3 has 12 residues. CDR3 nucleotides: TGTGCCAGTAGTATGGGAGGCCCTGAAGCTTTCTTT. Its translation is CASSMGGPEAFF.

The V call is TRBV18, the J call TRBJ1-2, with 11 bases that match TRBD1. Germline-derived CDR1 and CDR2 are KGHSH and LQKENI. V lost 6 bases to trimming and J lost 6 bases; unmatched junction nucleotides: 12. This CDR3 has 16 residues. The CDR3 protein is CASSSFAGTGGNGYTF. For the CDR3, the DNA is TGTGCCAGCTCGTCCTTCGCCGGGACAGGGGGAAATGGCTACACCTTC.

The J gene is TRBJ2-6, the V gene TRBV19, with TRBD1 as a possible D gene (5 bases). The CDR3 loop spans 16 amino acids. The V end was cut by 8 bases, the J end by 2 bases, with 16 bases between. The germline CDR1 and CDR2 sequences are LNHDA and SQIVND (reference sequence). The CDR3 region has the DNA TGTGCCAGTCGAAATCAGGGATTGACTGGGGCCAACGTCCTGACTTTC. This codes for CASRNQGLTGANVLTF.

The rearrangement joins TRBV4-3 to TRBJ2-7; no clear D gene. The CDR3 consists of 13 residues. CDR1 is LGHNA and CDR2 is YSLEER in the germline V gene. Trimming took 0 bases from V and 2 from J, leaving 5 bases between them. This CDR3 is CASSQEDTYEQYF. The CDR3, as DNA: TGCGCCAGCAGCCAAGAAGACACCTACGAGCAGTACTTC.

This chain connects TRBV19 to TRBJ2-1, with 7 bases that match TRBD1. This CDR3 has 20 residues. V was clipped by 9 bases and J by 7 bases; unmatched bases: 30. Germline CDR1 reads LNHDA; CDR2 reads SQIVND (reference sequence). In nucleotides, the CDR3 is TGTGCCAGCAATGAATTTCCCGGGACAGCCACTAGACGTGCTACGAATGAGCAGTTCTTC. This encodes CASNEFPGTATRRATNEQFF. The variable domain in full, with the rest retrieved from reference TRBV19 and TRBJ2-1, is DGGITQSPKYLFRKEGQNVTLSCEQNLNHDAMYWYRQDPGQGLRLIYYSQIVNDFQKGDIAEGYSVSREKKESFPLTVTSAQKNPTAFYLCASNEFPGTATRRATNEQFFGPGTRLTVL.

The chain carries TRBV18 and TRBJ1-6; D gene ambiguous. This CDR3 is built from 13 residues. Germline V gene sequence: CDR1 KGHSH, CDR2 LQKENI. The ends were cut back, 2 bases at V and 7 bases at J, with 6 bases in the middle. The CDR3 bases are TGTGCCAGCTCACCATCGGGGAATTCACCCCTCCACTTT. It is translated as CASSPSGNSPLHF.

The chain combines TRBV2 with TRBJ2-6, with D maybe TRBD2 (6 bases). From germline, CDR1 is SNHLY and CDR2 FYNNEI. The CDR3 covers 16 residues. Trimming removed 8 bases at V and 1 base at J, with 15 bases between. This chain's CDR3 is CASGEEGTSGANVLTF. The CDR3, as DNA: TGTGCCAGCGGGGAGGAAGGAACTTCTGGGGCCAACGTCCTGACTTTC. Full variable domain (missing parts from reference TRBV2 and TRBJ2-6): EPEVTQTPSHQVTQMGQEVILRCVPISNHLYFYWYRQILGQKVEFLVSFYNNEISEKSEIFDDQFSVERPDGSNFTLKIRSTKLEDSAMYFCASGEEGTSGANVLTFGAGSRLTVL.

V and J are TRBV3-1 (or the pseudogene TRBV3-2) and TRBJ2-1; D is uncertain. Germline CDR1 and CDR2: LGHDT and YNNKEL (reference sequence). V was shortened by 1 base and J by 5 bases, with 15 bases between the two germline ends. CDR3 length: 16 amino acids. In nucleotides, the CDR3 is TGTGCCAGCAGCCAAGCCCCCTTCAGGTTAAACAATGAGCAGTTCTTC. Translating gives CASSQAPFRLNNEQFF.

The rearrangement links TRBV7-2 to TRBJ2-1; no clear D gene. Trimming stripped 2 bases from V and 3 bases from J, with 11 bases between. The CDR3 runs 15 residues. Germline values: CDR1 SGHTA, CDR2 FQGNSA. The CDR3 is CASSLTTSLYNEQFF. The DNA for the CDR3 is TGTGCCAGCAGCTTAACGACTTCACTCTACAATGAGCAGTTCTTC.

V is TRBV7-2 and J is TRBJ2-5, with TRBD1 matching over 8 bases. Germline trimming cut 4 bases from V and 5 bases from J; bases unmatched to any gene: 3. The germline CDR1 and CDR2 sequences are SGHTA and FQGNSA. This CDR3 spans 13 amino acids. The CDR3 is CASSSGGAETQYF. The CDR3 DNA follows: TGTGCCAGCAGCTCAGGGGGCGCGGAGACCCAGTACTTC.

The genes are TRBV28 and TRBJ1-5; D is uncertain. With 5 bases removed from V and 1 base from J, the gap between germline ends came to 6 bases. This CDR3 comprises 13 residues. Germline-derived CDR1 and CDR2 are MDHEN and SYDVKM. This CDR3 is CASSLLSNQPQHF. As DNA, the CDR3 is TGTGCCAGCAGTCTCCTAAGCAATCAGCCCCAGCATTTT.

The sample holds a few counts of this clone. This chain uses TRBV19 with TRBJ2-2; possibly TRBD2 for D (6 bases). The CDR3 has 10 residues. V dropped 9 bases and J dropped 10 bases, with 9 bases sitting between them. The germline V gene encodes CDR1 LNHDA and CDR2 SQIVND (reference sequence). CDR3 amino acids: CASAREELFF. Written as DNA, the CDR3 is TGTGCCAGCGCGCGGGAGGAGCTGTTTTTT.

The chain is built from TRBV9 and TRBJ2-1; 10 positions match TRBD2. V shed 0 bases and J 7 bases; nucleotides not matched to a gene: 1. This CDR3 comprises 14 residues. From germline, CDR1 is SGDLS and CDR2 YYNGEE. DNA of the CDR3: TGTGCCAGCAGCGTAGGGGGACTAGCGAATGAGCAGTTCTTC. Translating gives CASSVGGLANEQFF.

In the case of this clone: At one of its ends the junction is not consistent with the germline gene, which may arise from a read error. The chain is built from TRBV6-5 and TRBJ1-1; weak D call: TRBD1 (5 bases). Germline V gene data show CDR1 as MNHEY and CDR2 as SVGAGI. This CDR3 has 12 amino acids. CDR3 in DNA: TGTGCCAGCAGTTACGGTAGGGGTGGGCCTATCTTT. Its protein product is CASSYGRGGPIF.

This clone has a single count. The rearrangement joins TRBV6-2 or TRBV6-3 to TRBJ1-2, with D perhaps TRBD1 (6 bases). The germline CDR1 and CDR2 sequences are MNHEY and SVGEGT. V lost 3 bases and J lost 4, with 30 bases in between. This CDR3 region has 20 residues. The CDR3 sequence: CASSYDDQQGPRARVYGYTF. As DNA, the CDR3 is TGTGCCAGCAGTTATGACGATCAACAGGGCCCGAGGGCACGCGTCTATGGCTACACCTTC.

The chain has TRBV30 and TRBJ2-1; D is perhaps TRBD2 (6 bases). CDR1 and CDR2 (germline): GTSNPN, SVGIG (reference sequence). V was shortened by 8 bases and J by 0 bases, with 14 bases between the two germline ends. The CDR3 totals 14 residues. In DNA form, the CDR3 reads TGTGCCAGAGCGCGGGGTGGCTCCTACAATGAGCAGTTCTTC. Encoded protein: CARARGGSYNEQFF. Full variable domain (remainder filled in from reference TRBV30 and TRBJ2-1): SQTIHQWPATLVQPVGSPLSLECTVEGTSNPNLYWYRQAAGRGLQLLFYSVGIGQISSEVPQNLSASRPQDRQFILSSKKLLLSDSGFYLCARARGGSYNEQFFGPGTRLTVL.

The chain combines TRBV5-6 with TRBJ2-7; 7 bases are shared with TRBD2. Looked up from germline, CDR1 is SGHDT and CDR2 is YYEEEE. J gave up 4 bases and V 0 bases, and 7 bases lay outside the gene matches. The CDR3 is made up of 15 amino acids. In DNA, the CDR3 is TGTGCCAGCAGCTTGGGGAGGGCCGGGAGGTACGAGCAGTACTTC. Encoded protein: CASSLGRAGRYEQYF.

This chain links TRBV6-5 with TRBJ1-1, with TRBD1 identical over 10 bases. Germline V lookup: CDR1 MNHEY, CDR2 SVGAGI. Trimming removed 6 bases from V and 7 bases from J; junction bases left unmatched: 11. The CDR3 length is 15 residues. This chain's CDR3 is CASSPGQGFTIEAFF. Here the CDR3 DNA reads TGTGCCAGCAGCCCGGGACAGGGGTTCACCATTGAAGCTTTCTTT.

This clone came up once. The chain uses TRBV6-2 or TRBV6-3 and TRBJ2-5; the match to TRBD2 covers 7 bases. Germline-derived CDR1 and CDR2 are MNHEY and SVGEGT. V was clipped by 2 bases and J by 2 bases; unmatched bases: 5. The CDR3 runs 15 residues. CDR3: CASSYTGGYQETQYF. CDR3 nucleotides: TGTGCCAGCAGTTACACGGGGGGTTATCAAGAGACCCAGTACTTC.

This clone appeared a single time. The CDR3 reads CASSILGTGAYEQYF. CDR3 sequence (DNA): TGCGCCAGCAGCATCCTTGGGACAGGAGCCTACGAGCAGTACTTC. The chain has TRBV5-1 and TRBJ2-7; TRBD1 matches 8 bases. In germline, CDR1 is SGHRS, CDR2 YFSETQ. The V gene end was trimmed by 4 bases and the J gene end by 2 bases; junction bases not matched to a gene: 8. The CDR3 is made up of 15 amino acids.

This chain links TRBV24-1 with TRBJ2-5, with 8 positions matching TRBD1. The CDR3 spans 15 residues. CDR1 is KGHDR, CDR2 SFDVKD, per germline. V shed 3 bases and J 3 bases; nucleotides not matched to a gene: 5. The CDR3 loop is CATSDADRDKETQYF. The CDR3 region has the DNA TGTGCCACCAGTGATGCGGACAGGGACAAAGAGACCCAGTACTTC.

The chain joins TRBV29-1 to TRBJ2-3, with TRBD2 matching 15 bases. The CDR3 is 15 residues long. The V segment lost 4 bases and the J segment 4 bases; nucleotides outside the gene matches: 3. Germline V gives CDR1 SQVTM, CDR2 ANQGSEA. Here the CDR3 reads CSVARTSGGADTQYF. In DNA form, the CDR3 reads TGCAGCGTTGCCCGGACTAGCGGGGGGGCAGATACGCAGTATTTT.

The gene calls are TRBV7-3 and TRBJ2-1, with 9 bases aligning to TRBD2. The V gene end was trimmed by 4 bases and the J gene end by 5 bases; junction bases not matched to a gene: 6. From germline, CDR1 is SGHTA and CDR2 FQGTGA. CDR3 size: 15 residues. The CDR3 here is CASSYGTSRNNEQFF. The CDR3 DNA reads TGTGCCAGCAGCTACGGGACTAGCCGAAACAATGAGCAGTTCTTC.